Presented here are 24 T cell receptor beta chains from one specimen sequenced in a study of follicular helper T cells after annual influenza vaccination. Using immunoSEQ multiplex PCR, the repertoire was profiled, and TCRdb retains in-frame clones only, with some absent. The sample consists of about 1,300 clones, around 85% of them appearing once. Regarding time point: 2015-2016 season, pre-vaccination. The sample was CXCR5+ CD38+ circulating T follicular helper cells from blood, taken on the day of influenza vaccination. Subset specified: circulating Tfh, non-naive CD4+CXCR5+PD-1+ (ICOS+CD38+ or ICOS-CD38-). The receptors derive from an adult who received the influenza vaccine.

V gene TRBV6-6 combines with J gene TRBJ1-5; TRBD1 matches at 7 bases. Per germline, CDR1 MNHNY and CDR2 SVGAGI (reference sequence). V dropped 6 bases and J dropped 6; count of bases not matched to a gene: 8. The CDR3 is 14 residues long. In DNA, the CDR3 is TGTGCCAGCAGCGCAAGGACAGGAGGTCAGCCCCAGCATTTT. This codes for CASSARTGGQPQHF.

The chain combines TRBV9 with TRBJ2-5, with 7 bases that match TRBD2. The J segment lost 1 base and the V segment lost 1 base, leaving 7 bases of the junction unmatched. The CDR3 is made up of 16 amino acids. CDR1 and CDR2 from the germline V gene are SGDLS and YYNGEE. As DNA, the CDR3 is TGTGCCAGCAGCGTAACCGGGACTATCCTCCAAGAGACCCAGTACTTC. It yields the protein CASSVTGTILQETQYF.

This rearrangement joins TRBV7-2 to TRBJ1-1, with D unclear. CDR1 is SGHTA, CDR2 FQGNSA, per germline. The CDR3 runs 15 residues. V was cut by 5 bases and J by 6 bases, with 19 bases left in between. DNA for the CDR3: TGTGCCAGCAGCGATACAAGGTTCGGGTCGGCTGAAGCTTTCTTT. This sequence encodes CASSDTRFGSAEAFF.

This chain uses TRBV6-9 with TRBJ2-7; 9 bases are shared with TRBD1. The V and J ends lost 6 bases and 2 bases, in that order; junction bases with no gene match: 8. Germline lookup yields CDR1 MNHGY and CDR2 SVAAGI. The CDR3 runs to 15 residues. CDR3 residues: CASRPTGTGPYEQYF. In DNA form, the CDR3 reads TGTGCCAGCAGACCGACCGGGACAGGGCCCTACGAGCAGTACTTC.

The chain has TRBV28 and TRBJ2-1; 8 bases are a match to TRBD2. Germline V gene lookup returns CDR1 MDHEN and CDR2 SYDVKM. With 6 bases clipped from V and 4 bases from J, the junction kept 11 bases outside the gene matches. CDR3 length: 16 amino acids. The CDR3 sequence is CASRTRSSGVYNEQFF. The CDR3 DNA is TGTGCCAGCAGGACAAGGAGTAGCGGGGTGTACAATGAGCAGTTCTTC.

The rearrangement links TRBV15 to TRBJ2-5, with D tentatively TRBD2 (5 bases). CDR1 and CDR2 from the germline V gene are LNHNV and YYDKDF (reference sequence). V was clipped by 6 bases and J by 5 bases, with 25 bases between them. This CDR3 comprises 17 residues. This CDR3 is CATSNPSFRGLSETQYF. The CDR3 bases are TGTGCCACCAGTAACCCCTCTTTTCGTGGACTCAGCGAGACCCAGTACTTC. Based on the CDR3 plus reference TRBV15 and TRBJ2-5, the full variable domain is DAMVIQNPRYQVTQFGKPVTLSCSQTLNHNVMYWYQQKSSQAPKLLFHYYDKDFNNEADTPDNFQSRRPNTSFCFLDIRSPGLGDTAMYLCATSNPSFRGLSETQYFGPGTRLLVL.

The genes are TRBV5-4 and TRBJ1-1; no reliable D call. The CDR3 sequence is 14 residues long. The germline V gene has CDR1 SGHNT and CDR2 YYREEE (reference sequence). V gave up 6 bases and J gave up 1 base, with 13 bases separating them. The CDR3, as DNA: TGTGCCAGCACCCAAGACATTCGGAACACTGAAGCTTTCTTT. Its protein is CASTQDIRNTEAFF.

The genes are TRBV28 and TRBJ1-3; 9 bases fit TRBD1. Germline values: CDR1 MDHEN, CDR2 SYDVKM. The CDR3 is 20 amino acids. The junction had 17 bases not matched to a gene; V was cut back by 4 bases and J by 1 base. The CDR3 protein is CASSSFRDREPEMSGNTIYF. Written as DNA, the CDR3 is TGTGCCAGCAGTTCCTTCCGGGACAGGGAGCCCGAGATGTCTGGAAACACCATATATTTT.

In this sample, this clone turned up once. The chain joins TRBV29-1 to TRBJ2-1; TRBD1 agrees at 10 bases. There are 13 residues in the CDR3. V dropped 4 bases and J dropped 5; count of bases not matched to a gene: 2. Germline loops: CDR1 SQVTM, CDR2 ANQGSEA. The CDR3 sequence is CSVGGTGDNEQFF. The CDR3 bases are TGCAGCGTTGGGGGGACAGGGGACAATGAGCAGTTCTTC.

This clone was detected only a few times. This chain joins TRBV9 and TRBJ1-6; 7 nucleotides match TRBD1. Germline V lookup: CDR1 SGDLS, CDR2 YYNGEE. Germline trimming cut 0 bases from V and 9 bases from J; bases unmatched to any gene: 6. The CDR3 has 15 amino acids. The CDR3 reads CASSVGQGPASPLHF. The CDR3 nucleotides read TGTGCCAGCAGCGTAGGACAGGGCCCCGCTTCACCCCTCCACTTT.

The chain carries TRBV7-8 and TRBJ2-6, with a possible D match to TRBD1 (5 bases). Germline V lookup: CDR1 SGHVS, CDR2 FQNEAQ. The CDR3 runs 16 residues. CDR3 residues: CANGGRDNSGANVLTF. CDR3 nucleotides: TGTGCAAACGGCGGCAGGGATAACTCTGGGGCCAACGTCCTGACTTTC.

V is TRBV7-2 and J is TRBJ2-7; 7 bases align to TRBD1. Germline V gene lookup returns CDR1 SGHTA and CDR2 FQGNSA. V shed 5 bases, J shed 3 bases, and the junction held 7 bases outside the gene matches. The CDR3 is made up of 14 amino acids. The DNA of the CDR3 is TGTGCCAGCAGCCGGAGAGGGGGCAGCTACGAGCAGTACTTC. Translation gives CASSRRGGSYEQYF. Full variable domain (rest looked up from reference TRBV7-2 and TRBJ2-7): GAGVSQSPSNKVTEKGKDVELRCDPISGHTALYWYRQSLGQGLEFLIYFQGNSAPDKSGLPSDRFSAERTGGSVSTLTIQRTQQEDSAVYLCASSRRGGSYEQYFGPGTRLTVT.

This sequence joins TRBV28 and TRBJ1-4; D unresolved. Germline values: CDR1 MDHEN, CDR2 SYDVKM. The CDR3 totals 13 residues. Trimming shortened V by 5 bases and J by 6 bases, and 10 bases separated the two germline ends. The CDR3 region is CASSPPGYEKLFF. The CDR3 region has the DNA TGTGCCAGCAGTCCGCCGGGGTATGAAAAACTGTTTTTT.

This clone was counted a few times. The J gene is TRBJ2-7, the V gene TRBV21-1; the table's D call, TRBD1, has no DNA check behind it. TRBV21-1 is flagged as a pseudogene. The CDR3 loop spans 14 amino acids. CDR3 region: CASSKGETGVEQYF. The CDR3 DNA reads as TGTGCCAGCAGCAAAGGGGAGACAGGGGTTGAGCAGTACTTC.

V and J are TRBV19 and TRBJ2-5; D is unresolved. Germline assignment: CDR1 LNHDA and CDR2 SQIVND (reference sequence). The CDR3 has 16 residues. Trimming took off 1 base at V and 0 bases at J, with 12 bases between the two ends. CDR3 sequence: CASSIGLRRYQETQYF. The DNA for the CDR3 is TGTGCCAGTAGTATAGGGTTACGGCGGTACCAAGAGACCCAGTACTTC.

This clone came up a few times. V gene TRBV11-2 combines with J gene TRBJ2-7, with D possibly TRBD1 on 6 matching bases. With 5 bases removed from V and 4 bases from J, the gap between germline ends came to 12 bases. CDR3 length: 13 residues. The germline gives CDR1 SGHAT, CDR2 FQNNGV. CDR3 sequence: CASSLGQRYEQYF. In DNA form, the CDR3 reads TGTGCCAGCAGCCTCGGACAGAGGTACGAGCAGTACTTC. The full variable domain, rest sourced from reference TRBV11-2 and TRBJ2-7, is EAGVAQSPRYKIIEKRQSVAFWCNPISGHATLYWYQQILGQGPKLLIQFQNNGVVDDSQLPKDRFSAERLKGVDSTLKIQPAKLEDSAVYLCASSLGQRYEQYFGPGTRLTVT.

The CDR3 sequence is CSVVPGWDEQYF. In DNA, the CDR3 is TGCAGCGTTGTCCCAGGGTGGGACGAGCAGTACTTC. The J gene is TRBJ2-7, the V gene TRBV29-1, with D possibly being TRBD1 (5 bases). The length of the CDR3 is 12 residues. The germline CDR1 and CDR2 sequences are SQVTM and ANQGSEA. V lost 4 bases, J lost 5 bases, and 12 bases lay in between.

V usage is TRBV28 and J usage is TRBJ2-1, with D possibly being TRBD1 (6 bases). CDR3 size: 15 residues. V shed 7 bases and J shed 0 bases, with 13 bases lying between them. Germline loops: CDR1 MDHEN, CDR2 SYDVKM. The CDR3 sequence is CASTRTASSYNEQFF. CDR3 sequence (DNA): TGTGCCAGCACCAGGACAGCGAGCTCCTACAATGAGCAGTTCTTC. The full variable domain, rest sourced from reference TRBV28 and TRBJ2-1, is DVKVTQSSRYLVKRTGEKVFLECVQDMDHENMFWYRQDPGLGLRLIYFSYDVKMKEKGDIPEGYSVSREKKERFSLILESASTNQTSMYLCASTRTASSYNEQFFGPGTRLTVL.

CDR3 sequence (DNA): TGTGCCAGCAGTGACGAGTATAACTATGGCTACACCTTC. It yields the protein CASSDEYNYGYTF. The V and J genes are TRBV2 and TRBJ1-2; D unclear. Looked up from germline, CDR1 is SNHLY and CDR2 is FYNNEI. Trimming left V 3 bases short and J 1 base short, with 6 bases between. The CDR3 runs 13 residues.

The genes are TRBV4-1 and TRBJ1-2; maybe TRBD1 (6 bases). Germline V lookup: CDR1 MGHRA, CDR2 YSYEKL. There are 16 residues in the CDR3. Trimming took 1 base from V and 3 from J, leaving 15 bases between them. In nucleotides, the CDR3 is TGCGCCAGCAGCCAAGGTTGGGGGGGCGAGCACTATGGCTACACCTTC. Encoded protein: CASSQGWGGEHYGYTF.

This chain links TRBV5-4 with TRBJ2-3; 12 nucleotides agree with TRBD2. V lost 4 bases, J lost 0 bases, and 6 bases stayed unmatched. Germline CDR1 SGHNT, CDR2 YYREEE (reference sequence). This CDR3 is 17 amino acids long. The CDR3 protein is CASSPGTSGSSTDTQYF. The CDR3 coding sequence is TGTGCCAGCAGCCCCGGGACTAGCGGGTCAAGCACAGATACGCAGTATTTT.

This clone was found a few times. This chain uses TRBV19 with TRBJ2-2; 11 bases match TRBD1. V lost 7 bases, J lost 1 base, and 2 bases stayed unmatched. This CDR3 region has 15 residues. CDR1 and CDR2 from the germline V gene are LNHDA and SQIVND (reference sequence). DNA of the CDR3: TGTGCCAGTACGGGACAGGGGGGGAACACCGGGGAGCTGTTTTTT. Amino acids: CASTGQGGNTGELFF.

The chain joins TRBV7-2 to TRBJ2-5, with 9 bases fitting TRBD1. The ends lost 2 bases at V and 6 bases at J; junction bases unmatched: 13. The CDR3 has 17 residues. Germline CDR1 SGHTA, CDR2 FQGNSA. The CDR3 reads CASSLSSSTGGEKTQYF. The CDR3 region has the DNA TGTGCCAGCAGCTTAAGTAGCTCGACAGGGGGGGAAAAGACCCAGTACTTC.

This chain links TRBV11-3 with TRBJ2-3; the D gene is possibly TRBD2 (6 bases). The germline V and J ends were trimmed by 4 bases and 0 bases, with 11 bases remaining between them. Per the germline V gene, CDR1 is SGHNT and CDR2 is YENEEA. This CDR3 comprises 15 residues. The CDR3 sequence is CASSSPGLSTDTQYF. In DNA, the CDR3 is TGTGCCAGCAGCTCGCCGGGACTCAGCACAGATACGCAGTATTTT.